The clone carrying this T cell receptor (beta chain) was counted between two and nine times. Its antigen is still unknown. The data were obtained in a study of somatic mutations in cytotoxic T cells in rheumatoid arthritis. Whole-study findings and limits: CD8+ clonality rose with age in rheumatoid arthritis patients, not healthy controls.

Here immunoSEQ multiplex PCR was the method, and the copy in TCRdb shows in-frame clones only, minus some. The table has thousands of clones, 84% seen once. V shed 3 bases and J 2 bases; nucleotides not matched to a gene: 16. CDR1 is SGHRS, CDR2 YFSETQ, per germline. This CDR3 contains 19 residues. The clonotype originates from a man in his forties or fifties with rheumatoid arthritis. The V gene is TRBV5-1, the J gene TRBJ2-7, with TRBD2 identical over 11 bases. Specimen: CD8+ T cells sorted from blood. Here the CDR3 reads CASSSWGLAGGRRTYEQYF. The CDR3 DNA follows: TGCGCCAGCAGCTCCTGGGGGCTAGCGGGAGGCCGACGGACCTACGAGCAGTACTTC.